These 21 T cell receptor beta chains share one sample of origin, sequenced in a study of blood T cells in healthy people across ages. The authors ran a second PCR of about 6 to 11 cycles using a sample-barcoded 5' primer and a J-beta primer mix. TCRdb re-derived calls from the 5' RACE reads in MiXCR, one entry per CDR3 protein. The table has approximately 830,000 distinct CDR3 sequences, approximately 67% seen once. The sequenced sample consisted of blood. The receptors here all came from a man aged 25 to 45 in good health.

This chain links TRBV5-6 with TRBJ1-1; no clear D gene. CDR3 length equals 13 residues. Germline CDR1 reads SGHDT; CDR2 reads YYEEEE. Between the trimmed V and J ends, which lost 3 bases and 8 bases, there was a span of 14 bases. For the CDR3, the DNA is TGTGCCAGCAGCTCGGGAGAGGGTCCCGAAGCTTTCTTT. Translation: CASSSGEGPEAFF.

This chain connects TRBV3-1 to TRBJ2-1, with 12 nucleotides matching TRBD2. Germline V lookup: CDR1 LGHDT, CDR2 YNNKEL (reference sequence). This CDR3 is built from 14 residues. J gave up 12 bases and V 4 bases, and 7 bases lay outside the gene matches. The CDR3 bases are TGTGCCAGCAGCCCAAGACTAGCGGGGGCAGGGCAGTTCTTC. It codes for CASSPRLAGAGQFF.

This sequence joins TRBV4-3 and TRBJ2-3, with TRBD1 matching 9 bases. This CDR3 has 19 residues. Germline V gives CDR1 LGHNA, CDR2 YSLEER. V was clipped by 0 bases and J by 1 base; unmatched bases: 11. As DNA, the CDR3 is TGCGCCAGCAGCCAAGATTTAGGGGGACAGGGTATGGGCACAGATACGCAGTATTTT. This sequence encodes CASSQDLGGQGMGTDTQYF.

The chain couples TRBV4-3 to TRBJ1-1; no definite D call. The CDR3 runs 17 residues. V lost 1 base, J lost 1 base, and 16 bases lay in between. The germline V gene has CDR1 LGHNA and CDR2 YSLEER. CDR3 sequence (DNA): TGCGCCAGCAGCCAAGCAGCTCAAGGCAATGGGAACACTGAAGCTTTCTTT. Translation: CASSQAAQGNGNTEAFF.

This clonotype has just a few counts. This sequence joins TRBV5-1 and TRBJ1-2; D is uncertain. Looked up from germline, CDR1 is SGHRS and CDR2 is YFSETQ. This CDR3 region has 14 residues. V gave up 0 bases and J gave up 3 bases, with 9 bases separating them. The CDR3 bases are TGCGCCAGCAGCTTGGCCGAAGGAGACTATGGCTACACCTTC. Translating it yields CASSLAEGDYGYTF.

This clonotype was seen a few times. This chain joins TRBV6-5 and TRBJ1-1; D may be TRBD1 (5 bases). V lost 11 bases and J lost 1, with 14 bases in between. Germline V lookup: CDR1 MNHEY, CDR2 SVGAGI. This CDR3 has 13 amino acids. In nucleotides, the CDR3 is TGTGCCGTCAGGGCAGAAAAGAACACTGAAGCTTTCTTT. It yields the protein CAVRAEKNTEAFF.

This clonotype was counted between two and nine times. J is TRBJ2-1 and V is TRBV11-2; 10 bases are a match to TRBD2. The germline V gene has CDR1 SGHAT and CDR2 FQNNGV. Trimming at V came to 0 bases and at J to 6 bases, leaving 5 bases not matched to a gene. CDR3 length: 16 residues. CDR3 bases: TGTGCCAGCAGCTTAGAGGGAAGCGGGGGGGCCAATGAGCAGTTCTTC. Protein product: CASSLEGSGGANEQFF. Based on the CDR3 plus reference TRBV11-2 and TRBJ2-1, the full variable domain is EAGVAQSPRYKIIEKRQSVAFWCNPISGHATLYWYQQILGQGPKLLIQFQNNGVVDDSQLPKDRFSAERLKGVDSTLKIQPAKLEDSAVYLCASSLEGSGGANEQFFGPGTRLTVL.

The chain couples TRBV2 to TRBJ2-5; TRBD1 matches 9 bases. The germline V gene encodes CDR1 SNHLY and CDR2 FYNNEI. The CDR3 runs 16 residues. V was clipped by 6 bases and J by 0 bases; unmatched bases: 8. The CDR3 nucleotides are TGTGCCAGCAGACCTGGACAGGGGCAGTACCAAGAGACCCAGTACTTC. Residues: CASRPGQGQYQETQYF.

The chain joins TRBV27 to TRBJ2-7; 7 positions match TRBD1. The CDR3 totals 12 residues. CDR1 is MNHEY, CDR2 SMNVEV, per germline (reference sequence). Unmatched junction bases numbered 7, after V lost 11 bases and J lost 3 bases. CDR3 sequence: CACSTGFYEQYF. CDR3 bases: TGTGCCTGCTCGACAGGGTTCTACGAGCAGTACTTC.

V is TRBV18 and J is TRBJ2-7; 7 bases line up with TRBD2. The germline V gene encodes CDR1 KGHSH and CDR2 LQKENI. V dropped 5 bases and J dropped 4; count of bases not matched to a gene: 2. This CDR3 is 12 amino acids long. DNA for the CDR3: TGTGCCAGCTCAGCCGGGAGGTACGAGCAGTACTTC. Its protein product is CASSAGRYEQYF.

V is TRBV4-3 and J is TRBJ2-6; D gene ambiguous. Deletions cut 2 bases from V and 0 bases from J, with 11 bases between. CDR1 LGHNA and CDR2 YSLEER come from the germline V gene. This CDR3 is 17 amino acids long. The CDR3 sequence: CASSQIRFRSGANVLTF. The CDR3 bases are TGCGCCAGCAGCCAAATCAGATTCCGCTCTGGGGCCAACGTCCTGACTTTC.

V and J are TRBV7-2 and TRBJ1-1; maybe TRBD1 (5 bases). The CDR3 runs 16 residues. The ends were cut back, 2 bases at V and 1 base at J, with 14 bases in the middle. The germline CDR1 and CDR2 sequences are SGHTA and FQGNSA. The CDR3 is CASSLFPGGTNTEAFF. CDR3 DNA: TGTGCCAGCAGCTTATTCCCCGGGGGGACGAACACTGAAGCTTTCTTT.

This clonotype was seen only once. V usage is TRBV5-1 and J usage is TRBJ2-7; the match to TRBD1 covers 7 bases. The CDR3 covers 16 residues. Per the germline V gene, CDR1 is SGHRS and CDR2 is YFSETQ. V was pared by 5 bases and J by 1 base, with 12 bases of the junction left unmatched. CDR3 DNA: TGCGCCAGCAGACCGACAGGGACCCAGGCGTCCTACGAGCAGTACTTC. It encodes CASRPTGTQASYEQYF.

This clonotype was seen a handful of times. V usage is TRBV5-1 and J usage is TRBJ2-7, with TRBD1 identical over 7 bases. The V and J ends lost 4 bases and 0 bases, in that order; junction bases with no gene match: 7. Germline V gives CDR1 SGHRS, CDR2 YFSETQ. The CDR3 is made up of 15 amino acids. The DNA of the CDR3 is TGCGCCAGCAGCACAATGAGGACAGGCTCCTACGAGCAGTACTTC. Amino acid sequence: CASSTMRTGSYEQYF.

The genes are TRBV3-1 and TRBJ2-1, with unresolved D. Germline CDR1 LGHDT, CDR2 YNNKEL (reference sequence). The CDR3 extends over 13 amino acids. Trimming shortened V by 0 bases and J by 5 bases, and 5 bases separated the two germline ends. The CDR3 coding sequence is TGTGCCAGCAGCCAAGAATGGAACAATGAGCAGTTCTTC. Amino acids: CASSQEWNNEQFF.

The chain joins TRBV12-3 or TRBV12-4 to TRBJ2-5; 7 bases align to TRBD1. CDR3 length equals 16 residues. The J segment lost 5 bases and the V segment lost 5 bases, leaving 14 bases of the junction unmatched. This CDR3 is CASSNEPGQPSETQYF. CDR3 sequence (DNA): TGTGCCAGCAGTAATGAACCGGGACAGCCGTCGGAGACCCAGTACTTC.

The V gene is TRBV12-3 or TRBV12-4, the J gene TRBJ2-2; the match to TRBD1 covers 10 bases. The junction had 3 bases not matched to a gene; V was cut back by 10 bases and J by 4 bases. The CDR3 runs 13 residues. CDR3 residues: CATRQGATGELFF. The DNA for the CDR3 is TGTGCCACCCGACAGGGGGCCACCGGGGAGCTGTTTTTT.

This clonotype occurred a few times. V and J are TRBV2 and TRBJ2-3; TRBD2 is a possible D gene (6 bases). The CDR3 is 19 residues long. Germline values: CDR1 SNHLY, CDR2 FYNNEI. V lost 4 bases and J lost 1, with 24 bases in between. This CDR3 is CASSGPQPGGTFGTDTQYF. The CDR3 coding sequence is TGTGCCAGCAGTGGGCCCCAGCCCGGCGGGACTTTCGGCACAGATACGCAGTATTTT.

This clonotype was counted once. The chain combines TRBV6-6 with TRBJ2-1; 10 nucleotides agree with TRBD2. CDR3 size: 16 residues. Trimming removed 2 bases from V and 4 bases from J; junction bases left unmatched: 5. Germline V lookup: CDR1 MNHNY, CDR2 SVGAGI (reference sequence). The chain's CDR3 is CASSYILAGTYNEQFF. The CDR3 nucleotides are TGTGCCAGCAGTTACATACTAGCGGGGACTTACAATGAGCAGTTCTTC.

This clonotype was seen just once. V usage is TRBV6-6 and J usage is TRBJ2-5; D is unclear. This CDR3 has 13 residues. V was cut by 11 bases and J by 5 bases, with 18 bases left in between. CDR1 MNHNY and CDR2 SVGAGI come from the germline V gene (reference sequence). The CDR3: CASKMAGPETQYF. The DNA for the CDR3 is TGTGCCTCCAAGATGGCTGGCCCTGAGACCCAGTACTTC.

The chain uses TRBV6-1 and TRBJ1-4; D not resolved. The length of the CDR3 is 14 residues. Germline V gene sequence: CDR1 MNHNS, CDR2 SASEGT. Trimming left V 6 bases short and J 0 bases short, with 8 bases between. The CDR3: CASRVDATNEKLFF. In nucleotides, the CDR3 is TGTGCCAGCAGGGTAGATGCAACTAATGAAAAACTGTTTTTT.